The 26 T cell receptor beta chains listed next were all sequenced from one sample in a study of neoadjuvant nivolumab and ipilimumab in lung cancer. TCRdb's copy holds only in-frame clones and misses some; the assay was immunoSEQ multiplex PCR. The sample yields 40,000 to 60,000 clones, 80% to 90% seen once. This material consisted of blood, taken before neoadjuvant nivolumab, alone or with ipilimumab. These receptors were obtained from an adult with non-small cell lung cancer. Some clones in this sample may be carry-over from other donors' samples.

CDR3 sequence: CAIRGGLADSYEQYF. CDR3 DNA: TGTGCCATCAGGGGCGGACTAGCGGACTCCTACGAGCAGTACTTC. The V gene is TRBV10-3, the J gene TRBJ2-7; 10 nucleotides agree with TRBD2. The CDR3 spans 15 residues. Unmatched junction bases numbered 5, after V lost 6 bases and J lost 0 bases. CDR1 and CDR2 from the germline V gene are ENHRY and SYGVKD.

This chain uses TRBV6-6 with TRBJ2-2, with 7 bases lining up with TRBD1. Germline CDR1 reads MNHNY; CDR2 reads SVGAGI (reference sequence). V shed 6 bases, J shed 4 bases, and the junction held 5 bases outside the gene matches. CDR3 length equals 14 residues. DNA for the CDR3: TGTGCCAGCAGCAACGCAGGGGGCACCGGGGAGCTGTTTTTT. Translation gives CASSNAGGTGELFF.

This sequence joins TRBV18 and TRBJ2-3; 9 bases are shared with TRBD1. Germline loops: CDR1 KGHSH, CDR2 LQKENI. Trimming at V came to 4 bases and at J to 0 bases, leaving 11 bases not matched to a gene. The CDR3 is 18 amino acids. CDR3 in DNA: TGTGCCAGCTCACGATACGCGGGACAGGGCAATAGCACAGATACGCAGTATTTT. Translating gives CASSRYAGQGNSTDTQYF.

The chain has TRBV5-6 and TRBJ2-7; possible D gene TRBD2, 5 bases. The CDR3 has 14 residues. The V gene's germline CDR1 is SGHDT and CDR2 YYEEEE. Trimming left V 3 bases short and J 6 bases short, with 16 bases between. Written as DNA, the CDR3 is TGTGCCAGCAGCTCGGGATTCATCTCCCGCGAGCAGTACTTC. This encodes CASSSGFISREQYF.

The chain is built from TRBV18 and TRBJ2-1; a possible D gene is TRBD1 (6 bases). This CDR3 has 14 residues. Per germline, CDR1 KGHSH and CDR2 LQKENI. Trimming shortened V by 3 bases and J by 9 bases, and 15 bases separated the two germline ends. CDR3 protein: CASSPPGQSIEQFF. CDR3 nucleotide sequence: TGTGCCAGCTCACCCCCGGGACAATCTATTGAGCAGTTCTTC.

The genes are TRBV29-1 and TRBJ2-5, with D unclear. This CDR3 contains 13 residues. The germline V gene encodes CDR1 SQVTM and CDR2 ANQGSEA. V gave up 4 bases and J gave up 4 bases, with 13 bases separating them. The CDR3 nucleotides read TGCAGCGTTGGACGAGGAGTCGGAGAGACCCAGTACTTC. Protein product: CSVGRGVGETQYF. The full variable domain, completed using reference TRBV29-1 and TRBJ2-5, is SAVISQKPSRDICQRGTSLTIQCQVDSQVTMMFWYRQQPGQSLTLIATANQGSEATYESGFVIDKFPISRPNLTFSTLTVSNMSPEDSSIYLCSVGRGVGETQYFGPGTRLLVL.

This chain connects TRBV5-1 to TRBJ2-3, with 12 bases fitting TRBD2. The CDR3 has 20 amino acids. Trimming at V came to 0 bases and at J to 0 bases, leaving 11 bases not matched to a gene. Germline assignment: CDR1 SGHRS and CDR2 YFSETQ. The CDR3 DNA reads TGCGCCAGCAGCTTGGTATCTAGCGGGAGGGCCCTTCCTAGCACAGATACGCAGTATTTT. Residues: CASSLVSSGRALPSTDTQYF.

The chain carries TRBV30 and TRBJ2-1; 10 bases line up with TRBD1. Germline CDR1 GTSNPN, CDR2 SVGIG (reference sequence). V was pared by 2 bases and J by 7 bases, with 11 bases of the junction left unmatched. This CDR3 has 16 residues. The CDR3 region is CAWSPKPGQGRNEQFF. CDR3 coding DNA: TGTGCCTGGAGTCCGAAACCGGGACAGGGGAGGAATGAGCAGTTCTTC. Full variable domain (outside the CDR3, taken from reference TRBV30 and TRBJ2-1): SQTIHQWPATLVQPVGSPLSLECTVEGTSNPNLYWYRQAAGRGLQLLFYSVGIGQISSEVPQNLSASRPQDRQFILSSKKLLLSDSGFYLCAWSPKPGQGRNEQFFGPGTRLTVL.

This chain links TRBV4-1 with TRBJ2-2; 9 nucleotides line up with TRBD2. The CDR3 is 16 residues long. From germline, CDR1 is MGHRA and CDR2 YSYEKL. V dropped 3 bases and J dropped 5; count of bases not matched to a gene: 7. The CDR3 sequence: CASSHLAGDGTGELFF. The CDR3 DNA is TGCGCCAGCAGCCATTTAGCGGGAGATGGGACCGGGGAGCTGTTTTTT.

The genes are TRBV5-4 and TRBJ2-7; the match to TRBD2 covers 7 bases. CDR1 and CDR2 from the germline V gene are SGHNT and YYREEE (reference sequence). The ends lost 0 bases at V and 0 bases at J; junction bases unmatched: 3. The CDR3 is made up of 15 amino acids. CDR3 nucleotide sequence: TGTGCCAGCAGCTTGGTAGGCGGGAGCTCCTACGAGCAGTACTTC. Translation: CASSLVGGSSYEQYF.

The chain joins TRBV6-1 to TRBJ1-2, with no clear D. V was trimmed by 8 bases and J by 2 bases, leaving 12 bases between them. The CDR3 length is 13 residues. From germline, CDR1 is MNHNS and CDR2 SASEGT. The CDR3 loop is CASVQDTNYGYTF. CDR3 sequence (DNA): TGTGCCAGCGTCCAGGATACGAACTATGGCTACACCTTC.

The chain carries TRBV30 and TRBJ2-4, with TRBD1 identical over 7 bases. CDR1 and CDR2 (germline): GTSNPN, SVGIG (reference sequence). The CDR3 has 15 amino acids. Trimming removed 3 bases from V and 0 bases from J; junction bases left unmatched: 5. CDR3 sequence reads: CAWRWTGLAKNIQYF. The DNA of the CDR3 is TGTGCCTGGAGGTGGACAGGACTAGCCAAAAACATTCAGTACTTC.

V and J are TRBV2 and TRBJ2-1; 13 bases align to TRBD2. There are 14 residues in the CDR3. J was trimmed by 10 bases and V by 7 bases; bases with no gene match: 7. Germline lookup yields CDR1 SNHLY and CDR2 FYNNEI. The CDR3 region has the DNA TGTGCCAGCATGAGACTAGCGGGAGGAAGGGAGCAGTTCTTC. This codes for CASMRLAGGREQFF.

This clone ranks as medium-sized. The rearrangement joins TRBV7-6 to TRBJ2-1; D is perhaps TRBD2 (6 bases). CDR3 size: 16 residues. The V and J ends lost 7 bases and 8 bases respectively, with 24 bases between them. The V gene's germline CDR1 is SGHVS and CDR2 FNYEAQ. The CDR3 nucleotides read TGTGCCAGCACCTCTCGAAGTTGGGGGGTATATGATGAGCAGTTCTTC. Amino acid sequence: CASTSRSWGVYDEQFF.

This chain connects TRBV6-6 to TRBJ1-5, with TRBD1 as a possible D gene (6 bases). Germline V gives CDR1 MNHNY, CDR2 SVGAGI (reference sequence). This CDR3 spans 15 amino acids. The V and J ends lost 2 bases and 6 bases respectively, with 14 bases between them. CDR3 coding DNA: TGTGCCAGCAGTTACCAACACACAGGGAGTCAGCCCCAGCATTTT. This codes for CASSYQHTGSQPQHF.

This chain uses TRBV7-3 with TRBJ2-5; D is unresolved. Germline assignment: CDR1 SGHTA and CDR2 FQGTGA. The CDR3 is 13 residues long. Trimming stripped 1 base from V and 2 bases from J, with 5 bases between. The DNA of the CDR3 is TGTGCCAGCAGCTTAATGGTTCAAGAGACCCAGTACTTC. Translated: CASSLMVQETQYF.

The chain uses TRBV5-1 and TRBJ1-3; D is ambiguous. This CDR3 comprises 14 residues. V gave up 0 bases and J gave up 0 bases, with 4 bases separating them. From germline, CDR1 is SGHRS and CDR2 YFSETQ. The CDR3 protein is CASSLGNSGNTIYF. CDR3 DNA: TGCGCCAGCAGCTTGGGAAACTCTGGAAACACCATATATTTT.

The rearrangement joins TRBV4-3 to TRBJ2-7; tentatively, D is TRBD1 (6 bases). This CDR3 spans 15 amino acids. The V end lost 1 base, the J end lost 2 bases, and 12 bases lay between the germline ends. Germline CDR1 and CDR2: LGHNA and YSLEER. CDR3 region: CASSQVLQGTYEQYF. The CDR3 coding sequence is TGCGCCAGCAGCCAAGTTTTGCAGGGGACCTACGAGCAGTACTTC.

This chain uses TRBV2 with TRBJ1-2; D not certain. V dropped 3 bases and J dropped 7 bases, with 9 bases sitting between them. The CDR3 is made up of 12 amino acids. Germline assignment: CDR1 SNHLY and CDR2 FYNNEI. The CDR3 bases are TGTGCCAGCAGTGACCCGAGGTTTGGCTACACCTTC. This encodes CASSDPRFGYTF.

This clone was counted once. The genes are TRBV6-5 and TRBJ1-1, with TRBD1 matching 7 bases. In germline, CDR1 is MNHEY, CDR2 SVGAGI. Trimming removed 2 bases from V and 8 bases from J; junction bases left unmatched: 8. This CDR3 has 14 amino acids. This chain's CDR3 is CASSYRGLSKEAFF. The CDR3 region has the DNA TGTGCCAGCAGTTACAGGGGGCTGTCGAAAGAAGCTTTCTTT.

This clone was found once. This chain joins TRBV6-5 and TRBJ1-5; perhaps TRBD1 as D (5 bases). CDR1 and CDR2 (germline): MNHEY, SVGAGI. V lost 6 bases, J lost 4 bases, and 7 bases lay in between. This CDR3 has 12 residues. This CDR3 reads CASREGNQPQHF. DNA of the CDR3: TGTGCCAGCAGGGAGGGGAATCAGCCCCAGCATTTT.

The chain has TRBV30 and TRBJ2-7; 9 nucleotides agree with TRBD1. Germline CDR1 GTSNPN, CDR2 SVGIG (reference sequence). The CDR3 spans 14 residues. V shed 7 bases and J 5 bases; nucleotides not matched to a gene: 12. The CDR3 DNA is TGTGCCTTAACCACCTGGACAGGGGCACACGAGCAGTACTTC. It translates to CALTTWTGAHEQYF.

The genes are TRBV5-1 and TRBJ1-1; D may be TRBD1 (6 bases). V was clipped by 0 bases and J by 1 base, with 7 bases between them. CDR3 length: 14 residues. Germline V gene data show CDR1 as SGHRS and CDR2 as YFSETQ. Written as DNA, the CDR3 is TGCGCCAGCAGCTTGGCACAGGGGAACACTGAAGCTTTCTTT. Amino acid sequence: CASSLAQGNTEAFF.

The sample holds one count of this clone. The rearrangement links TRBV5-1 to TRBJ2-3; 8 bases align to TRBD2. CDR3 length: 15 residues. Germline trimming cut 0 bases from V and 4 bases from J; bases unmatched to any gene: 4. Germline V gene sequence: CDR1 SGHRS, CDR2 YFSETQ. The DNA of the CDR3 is TGCGCCAGCAGCTTGGCACCCGGGGGGGCAGATACGCAGTATTTT. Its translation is CASSLAPGGADTQYF.

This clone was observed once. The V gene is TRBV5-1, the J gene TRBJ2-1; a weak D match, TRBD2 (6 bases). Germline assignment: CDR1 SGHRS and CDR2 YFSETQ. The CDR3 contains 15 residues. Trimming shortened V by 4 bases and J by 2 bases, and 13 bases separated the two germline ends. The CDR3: CASSKPGGTYNEQFF. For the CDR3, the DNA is TGCGCCAGCAGCAAGCCCGGCGGGACCTACAATGAGCAGTTCTTC.

The CDR3: CASSHRTSGFTDTQYF. For the CDR3, the DNA is TGTGCCAGTAGTCACAGGACTAGCGGGTTCACAGATACGCAGTATTTT. The chain employs TRBV19 and TRBJ2-3; 11 bases match TRBD2. The CDR3 has 16 residues. In germline, CDR1 is LNHDA, CDR2 SQIVND (reference sequence). Trimming took 5 bases from V and 2 from J; bases not matched to a gene: 6. Variable domain in full (rest from reference TRBV19 and TRBJ2-3): DGGITQSPKYLFRKEGQNVTLSCEQNLNHDAMYWYRQDPGQGLRLIYYSQIVNDFQKGDIAEGYSVSREKKESFPLTVTSAQKNPTAFYLCASSHRTSGFTDTQYFGPGTRLTVL.